The rows below give T cell receptor beta chains drawn from one sample of a study of blood T cells in healthy people across ages. TCRdb re-called the 5' RACE reads through MiXCR, storing one row per CDR3 protein. The sample consists of about 400,000 distinct CDR3 sequences, about 49% of them appearing once. Sample: blood. The source is a man in his sixties in good health. Each CDR3 is given with its conserved first and last residue. The order of the fields is V gene, J gene, CDR3 protein.

V: TRBV6-1; J: TRBJ2-5; CDR3: CASTRTGSGKETQYF
V: TRBV6-5; J: TRBJ1-2; CDR3: CAIRTDLISGGYGYTF
V: TRBV11-2; J: TRBJ1-4; CDR3: CASSQWTGTNEKLFF
V: TRBV6-2/TRBV6-3; J: TRBJ2-7; CDR3: CASSYSRSYEQYF
V: TRBV24-1; J: -; CDR3: CATSKLAGLSYNEQYF
V: TRBV7-2; J: TRBJ1-6; CDR3: CASSLGTGYSPLHF
V: TRBV6-2/TRBV6-3; J: TRBJ1-1; CDR3: CASSVQGFTEAFF
V: TRBV20-1; J: TRBJ1-1; CDR3: CSARAAFGTEAFF
V: TRBV11-2; J: TRBJ2-3; CDR3: CASSLRGVPDTQYF
V: TRBV20-1; J: TRBJ2-1; CDR3: CSASVRTSGTDEQFF
V: TRBV28; J: TRBJ1-1; CDR3: CARQVNTEAFF
V: TRBV7-2; J: TRBJ2-1; CDR3: CASTGGLAWNEQFF
V: TRBV20-1; J: TRBJ1-1; CDR3: CSARDTLNTEAFF
V: TRBV7-2; J: TRBJ2-7; CDR3: CASSSPGIAGGMQYF
V: TRBV7-9; J: TRBJ2-3; CDR3: CASSLDEVTDTQYF
V: TRBV7-9; J: TRBJ1-1; CDR3: CASSLDGGLMNTEAFF
V: TRBV13; J: TRBJ2-2; CDR3: CASSKSLAANTGELFF
V: TRBV5-6; J: TRBJ2-3; CDR3: CASSVMRTGADTQYF
V: TRBV11-1; J: TRBJ2-7; CDR3: CASSALGRSSYEQYF
V: TRBV29-1; J: TRBJ1-1; CDR3: CSVTQGNTEAFF
V: TRBV7-9; J: TRBJ1-6; CDR3: CASSLGQGVGNSPLHF
V: TRBV28; J: -; CDR3: CASSLKTNEQYF
V: TRBV5-1; J: TRBJ2-5; CDR3: CASSLEGTSTETQYF
V: TRBV24-1; J: TRBJ2-2; CDR3: CATSDTTDRGIYGGELFF
V: TRBV5-1; J: TRBJ2-7; CDR3: CASSHERGSYNEQYF
V: TRBV5-1; J: TRBJ2-5; CDR3: CASSLVREGLRRETQYF
V: TRBV4-2; J: TRBJ2-6; CDR3: CASSQEQGSGANVLTF
V: TRBV21-1; J: TRBJ1-5; CDR3: CASSKVETAYNQPQHF
V: TRBV6-2/TRBV6-3; J: TRBJ2-7; CDR3: CASGITGFRGEQYF
V: TRBV27; J: TRBJ1-2; CDR3: CASSRDNILGYTF
V: TRBV7-2; J: TRBJ2-4; CDR3: CASSLGGNGNIQYF
V: TRBV20-1; J: TRBJ1-2; CDR3: CSATGGVWGYTF
V: TRBV20-1; J: TRBJ2-5; CDR3: CSASPDGETQETQYF
V: TRBV5-1; J: TRBJ2-5; CDR3: CASSLGPGPQETQYF
V: TRBV6-2/TRBV6-3; J: TRBJ2-5; CDR3: CASSPGTIGTQYF
V: TRBV10-3; J: TRBJ2-1; CDR3: CAISEGANSGTNEQFF
V: TRBV29-1; J: TRBJ2-3; CDR3: CSVAPLADPTGTQYF
V: TRBV7-2; J: TRBJ1-2; CDR3: CASSISQTYGYTF
V: TRBV20-1; J: TRBJ2-5; CDR3: CSVSDRTSLQETQYF
V: TRBV3-1; J: TRBJ2-1; CDR3: CASSPLRGSYNEQFF
V: TRBV2; J: TRBJ2-1; CDR3: CASGSRQGAWNNKQFF
V: TRBV7-2; J: TRBJ2-5; CDR3: CASRPPPWDSMRETQYF
V: TRBV27; J: TRBJ2-7; CDR3: CASSLRGSTARAHEQYF
V: TRBV20-1; J: TRBJ2-7; CDR3: CSANPLAKGYEQYF
V: TRBV11-2; J: TRBJ1-4; CDR3: CASSLLTGSWRANEKLFF
V: TRBV6-5; J: TRBJ2-5; CDR3: CASSYSGSETQYF
V: TRBV11-2; J: TRBJ2-5; CDR3: CASSRSGLGQETQYF
V: TRBV29-1; J: TRBJ2-1; CDR3: CSVSGRAYNEQFF
V: TRBV14; J: TRBJ2-1; CDR3: CASSPTGGAGNEQFF
V: TRBV6-6; J: TRBJ2-3; CDR3: CASSPPETDTQYF
V: TRBV7-9; J: TRBJ2-7; CDR3: CASSLSGLADEQYF
V: TRBV6-5; J: TRBJ2-7; CDR3: CASSTLRQQYF
V: TRBV27; J: TRBJ2-7; CDR3: CASSLGTGSRSYEQYF
V: TRBV29-1; J: TRBJ2-5; CDR3: CSVDAGGGTQYF
V: TRBV20-1; J: TRBJ1-5; CDR3: CSARFRNQPQHF